The sequence of this T cell receptor beta chain was determined in a study of T cells in Graves' hyperthyroidism and ophthalmopathy. Study as a whole: Once the initial diagnosis was made, peripheral blood was obtained before any treatment.

Diagnoses used clinical symptoms, serum thyroxine and TRAb, thyroid ultrasound and orbital computed tomography. The source of the PBMCs was over 8.5 ml of fresh peripheral blood. A word on this clonotype: The junction departs from the called germline gene at one end, perhaps through a read error.

The germline CDR1 and CDR2 sequences are MDHEN and SYDVKM. The length of the CDR3 is 16 residues. The source material, RNA transcripts, was used to amplify TCR beta CDR3 regions. Researchers ran a first-round RT-PCR on the TCR CDR3 using the HTBI primer set. TCRdb passed the multiplex PCR reads through MiXCR, listing each CDR3 protein once. The table lists hundreds of thousands of distinct CDR3 sequences, about 15% of them singletons. The sequenced sample consisted of blood. This rearrangement joins TRBV28 to TRBJ2-1, with 8 nucleotides matching TRBD1. The sequence derives from a woman under 40 with Graves' hyperthyroidism. The CDR3: CASSLWSTGEYNEEFF. DNA for the CDR3: TGTGCCAGCAGTTTATGGTCGACAGGGGAATACAATGAGGAGTTCTTC.